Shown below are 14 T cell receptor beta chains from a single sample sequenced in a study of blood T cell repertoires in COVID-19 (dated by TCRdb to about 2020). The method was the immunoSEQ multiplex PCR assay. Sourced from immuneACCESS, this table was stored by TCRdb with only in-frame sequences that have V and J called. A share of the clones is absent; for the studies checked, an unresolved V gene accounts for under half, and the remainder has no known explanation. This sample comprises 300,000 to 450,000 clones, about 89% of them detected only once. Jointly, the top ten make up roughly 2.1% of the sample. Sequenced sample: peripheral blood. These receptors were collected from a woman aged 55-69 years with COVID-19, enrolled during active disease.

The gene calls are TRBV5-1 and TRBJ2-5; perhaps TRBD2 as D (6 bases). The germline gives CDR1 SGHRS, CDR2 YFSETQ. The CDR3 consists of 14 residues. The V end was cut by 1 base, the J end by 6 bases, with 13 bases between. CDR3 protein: CASSLRTTTQTQYF. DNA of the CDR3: TGCGCCAGCAGCTTGAGGACTACGACGCAGACCCAGTACTTC.

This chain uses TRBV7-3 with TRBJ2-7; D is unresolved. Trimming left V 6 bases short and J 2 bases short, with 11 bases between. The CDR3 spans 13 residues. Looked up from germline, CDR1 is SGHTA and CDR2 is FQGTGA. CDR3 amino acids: CASSPLGAYEQYF. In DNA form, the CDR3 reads TGTGCCAGCAGTCCCCTAGGCGCCTACGAGCAGTACTTC.

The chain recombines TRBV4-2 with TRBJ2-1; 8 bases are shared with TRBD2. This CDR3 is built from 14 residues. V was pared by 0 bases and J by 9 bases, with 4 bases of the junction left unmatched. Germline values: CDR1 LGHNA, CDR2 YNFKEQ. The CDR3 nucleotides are TGTGCCAGCAGCCAAGATTTAGCGGGGATTGAGCAGTTCTTC. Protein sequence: CASSQDLAGIEQFF.

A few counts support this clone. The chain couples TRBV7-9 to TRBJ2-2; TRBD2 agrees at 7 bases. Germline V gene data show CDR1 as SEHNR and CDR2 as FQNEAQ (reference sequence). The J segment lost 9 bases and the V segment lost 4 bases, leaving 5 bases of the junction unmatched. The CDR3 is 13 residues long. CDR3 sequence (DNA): TGTGCCAGCAGCTCATCACTAGCGCGGGAGCTGTTTTTT. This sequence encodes CASSSSLARELFF.

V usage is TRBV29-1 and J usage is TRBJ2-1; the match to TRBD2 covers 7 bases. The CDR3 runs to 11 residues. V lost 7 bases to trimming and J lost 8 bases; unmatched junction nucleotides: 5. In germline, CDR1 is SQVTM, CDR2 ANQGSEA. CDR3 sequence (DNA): TGCAGCGCTCCCCGGGGGGATGAGCAGTTCTTC. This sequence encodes CSAPRGDEQFF.

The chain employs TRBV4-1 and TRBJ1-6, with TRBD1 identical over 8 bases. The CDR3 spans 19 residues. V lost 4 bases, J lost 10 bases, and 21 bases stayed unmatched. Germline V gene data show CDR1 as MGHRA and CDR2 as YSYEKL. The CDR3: CASSLVTLGQGASLSPLHF. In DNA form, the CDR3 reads TGCGCCAGCAGCCTCGTCACCTTAGGGCAGGGGGCGTCACTCTCACCCCTCCACTTT.

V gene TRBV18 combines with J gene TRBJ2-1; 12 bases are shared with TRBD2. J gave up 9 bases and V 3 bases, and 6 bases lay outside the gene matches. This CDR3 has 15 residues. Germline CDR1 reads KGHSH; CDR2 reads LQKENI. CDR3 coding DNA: TGTGCCAGCTCACCGCCTAGCGGGGGGGCCTCTGAGCAGTTCTTC. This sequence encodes CASSPPSGGASEQFF.

CDR3 residues: CATSRTYGGANVLTF. CDR3 nucleotides: TGTGCCACCAGCAGGACTTACGGTGGGGCCAACGTCCTGACTTTC. The chain links TRBV15 to TRBJ2-6, with D uncertain. The V gene's germline CDR1 is LNHNV and CDR2 YYDKDF (reference sequence). This CDR3 has 15 amino acids. V was trimmed by 3 bases and J by 3 bases, leaving 9 bases between them.

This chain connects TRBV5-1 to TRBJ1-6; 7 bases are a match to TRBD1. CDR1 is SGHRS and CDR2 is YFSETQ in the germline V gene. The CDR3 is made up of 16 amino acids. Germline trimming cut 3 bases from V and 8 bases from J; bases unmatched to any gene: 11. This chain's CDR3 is CASSSLEGAQYSPLHF. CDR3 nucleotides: TGCGCCAGCAGCTCCCTGGAGGGGGCCCAATATTCACCCCTCCACTTT.

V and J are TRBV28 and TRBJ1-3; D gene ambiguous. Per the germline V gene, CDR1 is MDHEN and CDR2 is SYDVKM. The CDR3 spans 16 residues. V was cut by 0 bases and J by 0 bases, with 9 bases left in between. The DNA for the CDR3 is TGTGCCAGCAGTTTATGGGCAGGTGACTCTGGAAACACCATATATTTT. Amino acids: CASSLWAGDSGNTIYF.

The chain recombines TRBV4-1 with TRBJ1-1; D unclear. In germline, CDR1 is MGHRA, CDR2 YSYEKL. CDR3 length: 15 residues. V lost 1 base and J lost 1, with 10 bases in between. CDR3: CASSQVRRRNTEAFF. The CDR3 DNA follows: TGCGCCAGCAGCCAAGTTCGACGGAGGAACACTGAAGCTTTCTTT.

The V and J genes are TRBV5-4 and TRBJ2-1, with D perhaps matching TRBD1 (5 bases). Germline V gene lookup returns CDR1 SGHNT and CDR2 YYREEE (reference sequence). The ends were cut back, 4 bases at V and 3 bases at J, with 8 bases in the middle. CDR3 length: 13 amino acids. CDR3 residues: CASSPDSYNEQFF. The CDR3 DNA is TGTGCCAGCAGCCCAGACAGCTACAATGAGCAGTTCTTC.

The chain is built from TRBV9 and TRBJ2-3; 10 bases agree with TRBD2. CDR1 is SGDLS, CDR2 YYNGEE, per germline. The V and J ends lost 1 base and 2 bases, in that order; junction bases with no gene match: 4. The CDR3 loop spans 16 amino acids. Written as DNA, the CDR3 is TGTGCCAGCAGCGTACTAGCGGGGGCCCCCACAGATACGCAGTATTTT. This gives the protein CASSVLAGAPTDTQYF.

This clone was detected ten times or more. The CDR3 spells CASSYRLQGNTEAFF. The CDR3 DNA follows: TGTGCCAGCAGTTATAGGTTGCAGGGGAACACTGAAGCTTTCTTT. The chain employs TRBV6-2 or TRBV6-3 and TRBJ1-1, with D maybe TRBD1 (5 bases). The CDR3 runs 15 residues. Per germline, CDR1 MNHEY and CDR2 SVGEGT. With 3 bases removed from V and 1 base from J, the gap between germline ends came to 12 bases.